A single sample is the source of the 9 T cell receptor beta chains below, sequenced in a study of T cells in localized non-small cell lung cancer. Data came from immunoSEQ multiplex PCR; TCRdb stores just in-frame clones and leaves some out. The sample lists some 38,000 clones, roughly 90% seen once, with around 6.1% in the top ten. This specimen consisted of peripheral blood mononuclear cells, obtained before any cancer treatment. These receptors all come from a male donor older than 55 with stage II lung adenocarcinoma.

The rearrangement uses TRBV7-6 and TRBJ1-5, with D possibly matching TRBD1 (5 bases). Germline V gives CDR1 SGHVS, CDR2 FNYEAQ. This CDR3 region has 14 residues. Trimming pared 5 bases from V and 4 bases from J, leaving 12 bases between. CDR3 residues: CASSPMGENQPQHF. The CDR3 nucleotides read TGTGCCAGCAGCCCGATGGGGGAGAATCAGCCCCAGCATTTT.

This clone appeared a single time. V is TRBV4-2 and J is TRBJ1-2; 9 nucleotides line up with TRBD1. This CDR3 is 16 amino acids long. Germline V gene sequence: CDR1 LGHNA, CDR2 YNFKEQ. V trimming: 4 bases; J trimming: 4 bases; junction bases outside the gene matches: 10. The CDR3 DNA reads as TGTGCCAGCAGCCTCGGGGGACAGGGAAGCGGCTATGGCTACACCTTC. Translating it yields CASSLGGQGSGYGYTF.

This clone showed up just once. The V call is TRBV5-4, the J call TRBJ1-2; D gene uncertain. Germline V CDR1 and CDR2: SGHNT, YYREEE (reference sequence). Deletions cut 0 bases from V and 6 bases from J, with 15 bases between. CDR3 length: 15 residues. The CDR3 is CASSLATTGTHGYTF. The CDR3 nucleotides are TGTGCCAGCAGCTTGGCCACAACCGGTACCCATGGCTACACCTTC.

This rearrangement joins TRBV5-6 to TRBJ2-7; D unclear. The CDR3 extends over 13 amino acids. Looked up from germline, CDR1 is SGHDT and CDR2 is YYEEEE. With 6 bases removed from V and 5 bases from J, the gap between germline ends came to 15 bases. CDR3 sequence: CASTLKGNHEQYF. The CDR3, as DNA: TGTGCCAGCACCCTCAAAGGGAACCACGAGCAGTACTTC.

The chain recombines TRBV18 with TRBJ2-6; no clear D. The CDR3 spans 17 residues. Germline CDR1 KGHSH, CDR2 LQKENI. V was cut by 0 bases and J by 0 bases, with 9 bases left in between. CDR3 sequence (DNA): TGTGCCAGCTCACCACCGGGATCAAACTCTGGGGCCAACGTCCTGACTTTC. Amino acid sequence: CASSPPGSNSGANVLTF.

This clone was recorded only once. This chain connects TRBV5-1 to TRBJ1-2; 11 bases are shared with TRBD1. V lost 4 bases and J lost 3; bases outside the gene matches: 2. The CDR3 spans 14 residues. The V gene's germline CDR1 is SGHRS and CDR2 YFSETQ. This CDR3 is CASSRDRGDYGYTF. CDR3 nucleotides: TGCGCCAGCAGCCGGGACAGGGGGGACTATGGCTACACCTTC.

This chain joins TRBV5-1 and TRBJ1-2, with D tentatively TRBD1 (5 bases). The CDR3 has 13 amino acids. V lost 4 bases to trimming and J lost 8 bases, with 15 bases between them. In germline, CDR1 is SGHRS, CDR2 YFSETQ. The CDR3 DNA reads as TGCGCCAGCAGCCCGGAGGGTGGGGGAGGCTACACCTTC. It yields the protein CASSPEGGGGYTF.

This clone appeared a single time. The chain is built from TRBV6-6 and TRBJ2-7; TRBD1 matches at 7 bases. V shed 1 base, J shed 6 bases, and the junction held 6 bases outside the gene matches. The CDR3 is made up of 14 amino acids. Germline V lookup: CDR1 MNHNY, CDR2 SVGAGI (reference sequence). CDR3: CASSYWGTAIEQYF. As DNA, the CDR3 is TGTGCCAGCAGTTACTGGGGGACAGCGATCGAGCAGTACTTC.

By proportion, this clone is medium-sized. J is TRBJ1-2 and V is TRBV6-1; 8 bases align to TRBD1. This CDR3 is built from 13 residues. The junction had 5 bases not matched to a gene; V was cut back by 7 bases and J by 4 bases. The V gene's germline CDR1 is MNHNS and CDR2 SASEGT. DNA of the CDR3: TGTGCCAGCACTCCTGACAGGGGCTATGGCTACACCTTC. Residues: CASTPDRGYGYTF.